The following is a TCR beta chain sequence with its context. Trimming took off 0 bases at V and 0 bases at J, with 7 bases between the two ends. Germline V gene data show CDR1 as SGHKS and CDR2 as YYEKEE (reference sequence). This CDR3 contains 14 residues. These data are taken from a study of technical replicates of blood from four donors. Assay: immunoSEQ multiplex PCR; the TCRdb copy retains only in-frame clones and omits some. The sample has around 98,000 clones, approximately 96% seen once. Input material: T cells isolated from PBMCs. This TCR was sampled from a human donor in good health. The chain links TRBV5-5 to TRBJ2-7, with D possibly TRBD1 on 6 matching bases. CDR3 DNA sequence: TGTGCCAGCAGCTTGGCAGGGGCCTCCTACGAGCAGTACTTC. Protein sequence: CASSLAGASYEQYF. Variable domain in full (rest from reference TRBV5-5 and TRBJ2-7): DAGVTQSPTHLIKTRGQQVTLRCSPISGHKSVSWYQQVLGQGPQFIFQYYEKEERGRGNFPDRFSARQFPNYSSELNVNALLLGDSALYLCASSLAGASYEQYFGPGTRLTVT.